The clone carrying this T cell receptor beta chain has only one observation. This entry belongs to a study of Ad26.COV2.S vaccination and SARS-CoV-2 variants. Background on the study: It was the COV1001 Ad26.COV2.S trial arm that included the donor.

Germline V lookup: CDR1 SEHNR, CDR2 FQNEAQ (reference sequence). CDR3 length: 17 amino acids. Trimming took off 3 bases at V and 1 base at J, with 16 bases between the two ends. Treatment denoted: about 20 received Ad26.COV2.S at low or high dose, single or two shots; roughly five received placebo; per-sample allocation not given. Repertoires come from day 63 after the first vaccine or placebo injection. TCRdb's table, derived via immunoSEQ multiplex PCR, lists solely in-frame clones and lacks some. The sample shows about 680,000 clones, 70% to 90% of them seen only once. The chain has TRBV7-9 and TRBJ2-1, with D perhaps TRBD2 (5 bases). This specimen consisted of peripheral blood, obtained in a trial of Ad26.COV2.S vaccine versus placebo. The TCR originated in a person between 18 and 65 years old who received the Ad26.COV2.S COVID-19 vaccine or a placebo. The CDR3 DNA reads as TGTGCCAGCAGCTTTCGTGAGGGAACGTTGTCCTACAATGAGCAGTTCTTC. Protein product: CASSFREGTLSYNEQFF. Together with reference TRBV7-9 and TRBJ2-1, the CDR3 gives the full variable domain: DTGVSQNPRHKITKRGQNVTFRCDPISEHNRLYWYRQTLGQGPEFLTYFQNEAQLEKSRLLSDRFSAERPKGSFSTLEIQRTEQGDSAMYLCASSFREGTLSYNEQFFGPGTRLTVL.